The 25 T cell receptor beta chains presented below share a single source sample, sequenced in a study of identical twins. Each CDR3 protein is one row after TCRdb ran MiXCR on the 5' RACE reads. The data show some 200,000 distinct CDR3 sequences, 7.5% seen once. The data also belong to a second study, concerning yellow fever vaccine responses in identical twins.

Sequenced input: memory (CD45RO+) T cells sorted from blood. Receptors were obtained from a woman younger than 35 in good health.

The chain is built from TRBV4-3 and TRBJ2-5, with a weak D call TRBD2 (5 bases). Per the germline V gene, CDR1 is LGHNA and CDR2 is YSLEER. The CDR3 totals 15 residues. V was clipped by 0 bases and J by 4 bases, with 12 bases between them. In nucleotides, the CDR3 is TGCGCCAGCAGCCAAGAATTACTAGGCCCAGAGACCCAGTACTTC. Amino acid sequence: CASSQELLGPETQYF.

In its sample, this clonotype was seen many times. The rearrangement joins TRBV7-9 to TRBJ2-1; TRBD1 aligns across 10 bases. V was clipped by 5 bases and J by 6 bases; unmatched bases: 10. Looked up from germline, CDR1 is SEHNR and CDR2 is FQNEAQ (reference sequence). This CDR3 has 16 amino acids. In DNA form, the CDR3 reads TGTGCCAGCAGCCCCAGGTCGGGACAGGGGAGCAATGAGCAGTTCTTC. Its protein is CASSPRSGQGSNEQFF. Complete variable domain (other parts from reference TRBV7-9 and TRBJ2-1): DTGVSQNPRHKITKRGQNVTFRCDPISEHNRLYWYRQTLGQGPEFLTYFQNEAQLEKSRLLSDRFSAERPKGSFSTLEIQRTEQGDSAMYLCASSPRSGQGSNEQFFGPGTRLTVL.

In its sample, this clonotype was seen many times. The rearrangement links TRBV20-1 to TRBJ1-5, with 10 positions matching TRBD1. Germline V gene sequence: CDR1 DFQATT, CDR2 SNEGSKA (reference sequence). CDR3 length equals 14 residues. The V gene end was trimmed by 0 bases and the J gene end by 9 bases; junction bases not matched to a gene: 5. As DNA, the CDR3 is TGCAGTGCTAGAGATAGACAGGGGGCTCTGCCCCAGCATTTT. Translated, it gives CSARDRQGALPQHF.

This clonotype has a handful of counts. The CDR3 is CASSPGWVGANVLTF. CDR3 DNA sequence: TGTGCCAGCAGCCCAGGGTGGGTTGGGGCCAACGTCCTGACTTTC. V is TRBV6-1 and J is TRBJ2-6; TRBD1 might be the D (5 bases). Per germline, CDR1 MNHNS and CDR2 SASEGT. The CDR3 extends over 15 amino acids. V dropped 6 bases and J dropped 3 bases, with 12 bases sitting between them.

This clonotype was detected a few times. The chain uses TRBV5-4 and TRBJ1-4; 7 bases align to TRBD1. The CDR3 has 13 amino acids. Germline lookup yields CDR1 SGHNT and CDR2 YYREEE (reference sequence). V dropped 4 bases and J dropped 5; count of bases not matched to a gene: 2. The DNA for the CDR3 is TGTGCCAGCAGCGGGGGACAGAATGAAAAACTGTTTTTT. Translation gives CASSGGQNEKLFF.

The table lists this clonotype with a few counts. This sequence joins TRBV27 and TRBJ2-7; 14 bases agree with TRBD2. The ends lost 6 bases at V and 7 bases at J; junction bases unmatched: 8. The CDR3 consists of 15 residues. CDR1 and CDR2 from the germline V gene are MNHEY and SMNVEV (reference sequence). The chain's CDR3 is CASSPGTSGSREQYF. For the CDR3, the DNA is TGTGCCAGCAGCCCTGGGACTAGCGGGAGTCGGGAGCAGTACTTC.

The gene calls are TRBV2 and TRBJ2-3; TRBD2 agrees at 9 bases. The germline gives CDR1 SNHLY, CDR2 FYNNEI. J gave up 6 bases and V 6 bases, and 10 bases lay outside the gene matches. This CDR3 region has 15 residues. In DNA form, the CDR3 reads TGTGCCAGCAGCCCTCGGGCGGGGGGGGTGGATACGCAGTATTTT. As protein: CASSPRAGGVDTQYF.

This clonotype has ten or more counts. The CDR3 spells CSVWDPSISYTF. The CDR3, as DNA: TGCAGCGTTTGGGACCCCTCCATAAGCTACACCTTC. The chain is built from TRBV29-1 and TRBJ1-2; a possible D gene is TRBD1 (5 bases). There are 12 residues in the CDR3. The germline gives CDR1 SQVTM, CDR2 ANQGSEA. V shed 5 bases and J shed 9 bases, with 16 bases lying between them.

The rearrangement uses TRBV4-2 and TRBJ2-1, with 15 bases matching TRBD2. Germline CDR1 and CDR2: LGHNA and YNFKEQ. V trimming: 2 bases; J trimming: 5 bases; junction bases outside the gene matches: 7. There are 18 residues in the CDR3. The CDR3 spells CASSQFTGTSGRHNEQFF. Here the CDR3 DNA reads TGTGCCAGCAGCCAATTTACCGGGACTAGCGGGAGGCACAATGAGCAGTTCTTC.

This chain joins TRBV6-2 or TRBV6-3 and TRBJ2-1; 7 bases fit TRBD2. The CDR3 has 13 residues. Germline CDR1 MNHEY, CDR2 SVGEGT. Trimming removed 3 bases from V and 12 bases from J; junction bases left unmatched: 8. CDR3 coding DNA: TGTGCCAGCAGTTATGACCGATCGGGAGGGCAGTTCTTC. Amino acid sequence: CASSYDRSGGQFF.

This clonotype has a count of ten or more. The chain uses TRBV15 and TRBJ2-3; a weak D match, TRBD1 (6 bases). Germline lookup yields CDR1 LNHNV and CDR2 YYDKDF (reference sequence). V was trimmed by 2 bases and J by 0 bases, leaving 15 bases between them. This CDR3 is 17 amino acids long. CDR3 bases: TGTGCCACCAGCAGAACCCGGGACATCTCTAGCACAGATACGCAGTATTTT. Encoded protein: CATSRTRDISSTDTQYF.

In its sample, this clonotype was seen many times. V usage is TRBV6-2 or TRBV6-3 and J usage is TRBJ2-1; 15 bases agree with TRBD2. The CDR3 sequence is 16 residues long. The germline V gene encodes CDR1 MNHEY and CDR2 SVGEGT. V shed 6 bases, J shed 8 bases, and the junction held 8 bases outside the gene matches. CDR3 sequence reads: CASRRTGTSGRYEQFF. CDR3 nucleotide sequence: TGTGCCAGCAGACGTACCGGGACTAGCGGGAGGTATGAGCAGTTCTTC.

This clonotype was counted only a few times. The chain uses TRBV7-8 and TRBJ2-7, with 10 nucleotides matching TRBD2. The V gene's germline CDR1 is SGHVS and CDR2 FQNEAQ. There are 14 residues in the CDR3. Trimming at V came to 3 bases and at J to 4 bases, leaving 3 bases not matched to a gene. The CDR3 reads CASSFSGRVYEQYF. CDR3 nucleotide sequence: TGTGCCAGCAGCTTCAGCGGGAGGGTATACGAGCAGTACTTC.

The chain is built from TRBV5-6 and TRBJ2-5, with D possibly TRBD2 on 5 matching bases. The CDR3 contains 13 residues. In germline, CDR1 is SGHDT, CDR2 YYEEEE. Between the trimmed V and J ends, which lost 6 bases and 2 bases, there was a span of 11 bases. CDR3 sequence (DNA): TGTGCCAGCACCATCCGGAGGCAAGAGACCCAGTACTTC. This translates into CASTIRRQETQYF.

The J gene is TRBJ2-1, the V gene TRBV5-6, with D unclear. V was clipped by 1 base and J by 0 bases, with 14 bases between them. Germline CDR1 reads SGHDT; CDR2 reads YYEEEE. CDR3 length equals 17 residues. The CDR3 is CASSLSARRSSYNEQFF. Here the CDR3 DNA reads TGTGCCAGCAGCTTGTCGGCCCGTAGGAGCTCCTACAATGAGCAGTTCTTC.

The gene calls are TRBV20-1 and TRBJ2-7; TRBD2 might be the D (6 bases). CDR3 length: 12 residues. The germline gives CDR1 DFQATT, CDR2 SNEGSKA (reference sequence). Trimming stripped 7 bases from V and 3 bases from J, with 13 bases between. The CDR3 region is CSGGPAGYEQYF. The CDR3 region has the DNA TGCAGTGGGGGTCCAGCGGGCTACGAGCAGTACTTC.

At least ten counts were recorded for this clonotype. The V call is TRBV15, the J call TRBJ2-2; D ambiguous. Per the germline V gene, CDR1 is LNHNV and CDR2 is YYDKDF (reference sequence). V was pared by 4 bases and J by 3 bases, with 12 bases between. The CDR3 consists of 15 residues. The CDR3 loop is CATSTWTEHTGELFF. The CDR3 bases are TGTGCCACCAGCACCTGGACGGAACACACCGGGGAGCTGTTTTTT.

This clonotype has at least ten counts. The chain is built from TRBV7-9 and TRBJ2-5, with TRBD1 matching 10 bases. Per germline, CDR1 SEHNR and CDR2 FQNEAQ (reference sequence). The CDR3 runs 14 residues. V dropped 7 bases and J dropped 5; count of bases not matched to a gene: 7. CDR3 sequence (DNA): TGTGCCAGCACCGGACAGGGGGTTTGGGAGACCCAGTACTTC. Residues: CASTGQGVWETQYF.

Many counts were recorded for this clonotype. The chain's CDR3 is CASSPDSIHEQFF. The DNA of the CDR3 is TGTGCCAGCAGCCCGGACAGCATCCATGAGCAGTTCTTC. The gene calls are TRBV11-2 and TRBJ2-1; D might be TRBD1 (6 bases). CDR3 length equals 13 residues. From germline, CDR1 is SGHAT and CDR2 FQNNGV. V was cut by 5 bases and J by 8 bases, with 13 bases left in between. The whole variable domain, remainder taken from reference TRBV11-2 and TRBJ2-1, is EAGVAQSPRYKIIEKRQSVAFWCNPISGHATLYWYQQILGQGPKLLIQFQNNGVVDDSQLPKDRFSAERLKGVDSTLKIQPAKLEDSAVYLCASSPDSIHEQFFGPGTRLTVL.

The V gene is TRBV5-1, the J gene TRBJ2-2; 10 bases line up with TRBD1. The CDR3 loop spans 16 amino acids. V lost 4 bases and J lost 1; bases outside the gene matches: 4. CDR1 is SGHRS and CDR2 is YFSETQ in the germline V gene. This CDR3 reads CASSLGTGVNTGELFF. The CDR3, as DNA: TGCGCCAGCAGCCTCGGGACAGGGGTGAACACCGGGGAGCTGTTTTTT. The full variable domain, in which reference TRBV5-1 and TRBJ2-2 provide the parts outside the CDR3, is KAGVTQTPRYLIKTRGQQVTLSCSPISGHRSVSWYQQTPGQGLQFLFEYFSETQRNKGNFPGRFSGRQFSNSRSEMNVSTLELGDSALYLCASSLGTGVNTGELFFGEGSRLTVL.

This clonotype was recorded at least ten times. The chain is built from TRBV7-3 and TRBJ2-5, with D hard to call. The CDR3 loop spans 14 amino acids. V was cut by 1 base and J by 0 bases, with 6 bases left in between. Germline V gene data show CDR1 as SGHTA and CDR2 as FQGTGA. Written as DNA, the CDR3 is TGTGCCAGCAGCTTAAACCAAGACCAAGAGACCCAGTACTTC. Translation gives CASSLNQDQETQYF.

This sequence joins TRBV12-3 or TRBV12-4 and TRBJ2-7, with D maybe TRBD2 (6 bases). Trimming pared 6 bases from V and 6 bases from J, leaving 9 bases between. CDR3 length: 11 residues. CDR3 in amino acids: CASRAGGEQYF. The DNA for the CDR3 is TGTGCCAGCAGAGCCGGGGGCGAGCAGTACTTC.

The V gene is TRBV7-6, the J gene TRBJ2-3; D is perhaps TRBD2 (5 bases). Germline CDR1 is SGHVS and CDR2 is FNYEAQ. This CDR3 is built from 14 residues. V lost 2 bases and J lost 3, with 9 bases in between. CDR3 protein: CASSLYPGTDTQYF. In DNA, the CDR3 is TGTGCCAGCAGCTTATATCCGGGAACAGATACGCAGTATTTT.

This chain connects TRBV20-1 to TRBJ1-5; D call uncertain. The V gene lost 3 bases and the J gene lost 8 bases, with 8 bases spanning the gap. From germline, CDR1 is DFQATT and CDR2 SNEGSKA (reference sequence). The CDR3 covers 11 residues. The CDR3 DNA sequence: TGCAGTGCTAGGGGTGGTGAGCCCCAGCATTTT. Encoded protein: CSARGGEPQHF.

This clonotype was seen many times. The chain has TRBV27 and TRBJ2-3, with D tentatively TRBD2 (5 bases). Germline assignment: CDR1 MNHEY and CDR2 SMNVEV (reference sequence). This CDR3 has 15 amino acids. V lost 5 bases and J 0 bases, leaving 12 bases between the germline ends. Here the CDR3 reads CASSLIAWSTDTQYF. CDR3 sequence (DNA): TGTGCCAGCAGTCTCATAGCGTGGAGCACAGATACGCAGTATTTT.